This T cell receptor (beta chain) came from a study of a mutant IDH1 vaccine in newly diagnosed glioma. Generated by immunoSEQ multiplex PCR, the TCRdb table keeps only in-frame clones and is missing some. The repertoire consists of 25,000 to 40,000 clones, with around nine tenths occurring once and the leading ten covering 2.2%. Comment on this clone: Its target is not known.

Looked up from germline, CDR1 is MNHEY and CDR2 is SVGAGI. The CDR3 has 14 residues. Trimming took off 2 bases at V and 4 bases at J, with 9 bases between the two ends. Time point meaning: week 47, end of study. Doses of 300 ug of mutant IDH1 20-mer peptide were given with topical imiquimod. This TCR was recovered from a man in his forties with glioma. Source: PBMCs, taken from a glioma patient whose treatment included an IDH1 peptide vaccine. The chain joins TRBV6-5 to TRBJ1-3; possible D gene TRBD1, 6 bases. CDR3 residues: CASSYQGPGNTIYF. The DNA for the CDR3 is TGTGCCAGCAGTTACCAGGGGCCCGGAAACACCATATATTTT.